The rows below give T cell receptor beta chains drawn from one sample of a study of T cells after yellow fever vaccination. Using its own MiXCR run on the 5' RACE reads, TCRdb lists one record per CDR3 protein. This sample yields about 300,000 distinct CDR3 sequences, of which roughly 6.8% are seen a single time; roughly a sixth belongs to the top ten. The material was PBMCs, obtained approximately 40 days after the first yellow fever vaccination. These receptors were taken from a man aged 18 to 29 who received the YFV17D yellow fever vaccine. Each CDR3 is given with its conserved first and last residue. Fields, in order: clone size, D gene, J gene, CDR3 length, V gene, CDR3 DNA, CDR3 protein. A D gene is named only where the DNA matches it firmly. The size entry is marked missing in some rows and otherwise reads once, few, many or a size class.

few	TRBD1	TRBJ2-5	15	TRBV7-6	TGTGCCAGCAGCTTATCGGCCTGGGACAGGGAGACCCAGTACTTC	CASSLSAWDRETQYF
few	TRBD1	TRBJ1-1	11	TRBV7-2	TGTGCCAGCAGCCCAGGGGGGACTGTTTTCTTT	CASSPGGTVFF
many	TRBD1	TRBJ2-1	16	TRBV27	TGTGCCAGCAGTTTCTCCGGACAGGGGTCCTACAATGAGCAGTTCTTC	CASSFSGQGSYNEQFF
.	TRBD1	TRBJ1-1	15	TRBV6-1	TGTGCCAGCACTAGACAGGGGTTCATGAACACTGAAGCTTTCTTT	CASTRQGFMNTEAFF
many	.	TRBJ1-1	14	TRBV20-1	TGCAGTGCTATTCGGGGGCAGGGGAGCACTGAAGCTTTCTTT	CSAIRGQGSTEAFF
many	.	TRBJ2-3	13	TRBV4-3	TGCGCCAGCAGCCCGCCAGGTGGAGATACGCAGTATTTT	CASSPPGGDTQYF
few	.	TRBJ2-5	16	TRBV5-6	TGTGCCAGCAGCTTGAAGGTAGCGCCAATGCGGGAGACCCAGTACTTC	CASSLKVAPMRETQYF
many	.	TRBJ2-1	13	TRBV11-1	TGTGCCAGCAGACCAGGACAGAACAATGAGCAGTTCTTC	CASRPGQNNEQFF
many	TRBD1	TRBJ1-1	17	TRBV12-3/TRBV12-4	TGTGCCAGCAGCCCCTTTGCAGGGGGCCTTGTGAACACTGAAGCTTTCTTT	CASSPFAGGLVNTEAFF
few	.	TRBJ2-7	15	TRBV4-1	TGCGCCAGCAGCCAACCTACAGGGAACTCCTACGAGCAGTACTTC	CASSQPTGNSYEQYF
few	TRBD1	TRBJ1-5	20	TRBV6-4	TGTGCCAGCAGTCACACCCCACCTCGGGACAGAATTTATAGCAATCAGCCCCAGCATTTT	CASSHTPPRDRIYSNQPQHF
.	.	TRBJ1-1	13	TRBV7-2	TGTGCCAGCAGCTTCCAGGGGATGGATGAAGCTTTCTTT	CASSFQGMDEAFF
.	.	TRBJ1-1	14	TRBV24-1	TGTGCCACCAGTGATTCGGGGCGACCCTATGAAGCTTTCTTT	CATSDSGRPYEAFF
many	.	TRBJ2-3	13	TRBV5-1	TGCGCCAGCAGTATCGACAGCACAGATACGCAGTATTTT	CASSIDSTDTQYF
.	.	TRBJ1-6	16	TRBV6-5	TGTGCCAGCACTTACTCTCGGAGCTCCTATAATTCACCCCTCCACTTT	CASTYSRSSYNSPLHF
.	.	TRBJ2-5	14	TRBV5-6	TGTGCCAGCAGTGGAGGGGGGCCTTACGATCACCAGTACTTC	CASSGGGPYDHQYF
many	.	TRBJ1-1	14	TRBV5-1	TGCGCCAGCAGCTTGGGGACAGTGAACACTGAAGCTTTCTTT	CASSLGTVNTEAFF
many	.	TRBJ2-1	13	TRBV6-4	TGTGCCAGCAGTGACGGGAGCCCTAATGAGCAGTTCTTC	CASSDGSPNEQFF